This T cell receptor (beta chain) originates from a study of T-cell reconstitution after alpha-beta-depleted transplantation in children. It was with unique molecular identifiers that the TCRbeta library was prepared. TCRdb redid the calling of the PCR reads with MiXCR, one entry per CDR3 protein. The sample records around 400,000 distinct CDR3 sequences, roughly 21% being singletons. This clonotype has a count of ten or more. The CDR3 runs to 16 residues. Germline-derived CDR1 and CDR2 are MGHDK and SYGVNS. Deletions cut 1 base from V and 1 base from J, with 8 bases between. The source was PBMCs from the stem cell graft donor, collected from the stem cell graft. The TCR sequence derives from a human donor who donated a stem cell graft to a child with acute myeloid leukemia. The genes are TRBV25-1 and TRBJ2-6, with D uncertain. Written as DNA, the CDR3 is TGTGCCAGCAGTGAATTGACAAAATCTGGGGCCAACGTCCTGACTTTC. This gives the protein CASSELTKSGANVLTF.